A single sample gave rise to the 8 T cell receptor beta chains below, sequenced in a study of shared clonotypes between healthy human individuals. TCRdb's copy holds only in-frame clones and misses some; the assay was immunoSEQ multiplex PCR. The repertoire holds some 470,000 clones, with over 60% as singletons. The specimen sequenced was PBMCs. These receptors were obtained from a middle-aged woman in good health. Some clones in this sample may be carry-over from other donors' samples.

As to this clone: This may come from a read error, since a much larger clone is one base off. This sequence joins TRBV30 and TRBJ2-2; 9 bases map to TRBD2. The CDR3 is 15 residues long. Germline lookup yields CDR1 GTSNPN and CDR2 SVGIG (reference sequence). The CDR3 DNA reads TGTGCCTGGGAGGGGGGGCTAGCGGGAACCGAGGAGCTGTTTTTT. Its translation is CAWEGGLAGTEELFF.

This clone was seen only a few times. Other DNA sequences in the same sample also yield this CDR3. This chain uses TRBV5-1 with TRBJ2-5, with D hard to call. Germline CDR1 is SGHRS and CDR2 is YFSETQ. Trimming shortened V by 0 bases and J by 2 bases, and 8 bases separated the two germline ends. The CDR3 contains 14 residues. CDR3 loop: CASSLDPGQETQYF. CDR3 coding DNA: TGCGCCAGCAGCTTGGATCCGGGTCAAGAGACCCAGTACTTC.

As DNA, the CDR3 is TGTGCCACCAGCAGAGATAAGGGGTTCCCTGGAAACACCATATATTTT. Residues: CATSRDKGFPGNTIYF. The chain joins TRBV15 to TRBJ1-3; D may be TRBD1 (5 bases). This CDR3 region has 16 residues. V was trimmed by 0 bases and J by 2 bases, leaving 11 bases between them. The germline V gene has CDR1 LNHNV and CDR2 YYDKDF (reference sequence). The complete variable domain, with remaining parts taken from reference TRBV15 and TRBJ1-3, reads DAMVIQNPRYQVTQFGKPVTLSCSQTLNHNVMYWYQQKSSQAPKLLFHYYDKDFNNEADTPDNFQSRRPNTSFCFLDIRSPGLGDTAMYLCATSRDKGFPGNTIYFGEGSWLTVV.

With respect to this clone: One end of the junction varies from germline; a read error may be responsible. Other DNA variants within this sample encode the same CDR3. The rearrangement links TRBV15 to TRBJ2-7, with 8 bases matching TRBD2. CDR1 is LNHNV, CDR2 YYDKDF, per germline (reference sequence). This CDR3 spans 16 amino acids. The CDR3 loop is CATSRDMAIRGGEQYF. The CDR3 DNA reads TGTGCCACCAGCAGAGATATGGCGATCCGGGGGGGCGAGCAGTATTTC.

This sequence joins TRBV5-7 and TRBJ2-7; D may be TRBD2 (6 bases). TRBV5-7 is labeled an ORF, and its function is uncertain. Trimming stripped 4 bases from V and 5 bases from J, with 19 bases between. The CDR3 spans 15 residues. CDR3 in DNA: TGTGCCAGCAGCGGGGGACTCCACAACCCAAACGAGCAGTACTTC. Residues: CASSGGLHNPNEQYF.

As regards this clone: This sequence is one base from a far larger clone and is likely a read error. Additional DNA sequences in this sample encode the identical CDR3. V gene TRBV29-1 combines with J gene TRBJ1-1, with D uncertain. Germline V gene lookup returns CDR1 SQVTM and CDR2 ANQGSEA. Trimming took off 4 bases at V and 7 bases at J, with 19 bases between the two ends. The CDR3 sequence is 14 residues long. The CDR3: CSVVLTRGGIEAFF. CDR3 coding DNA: TGCAGCGTTGTCCTGACCCGGGGTGGGATTGAAGCTTTCTTT. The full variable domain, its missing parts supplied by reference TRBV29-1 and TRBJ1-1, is SAVISQKPSRDICQRGTSLTIQCQVDSQVTMMFWYRQQPGQSLTLIATANQGSEATYESGFVIDKFPISRPNLTFSTLTVSNMSPEDSSIYLCSVVLTRGGIEAFFGQGTRLTVV.

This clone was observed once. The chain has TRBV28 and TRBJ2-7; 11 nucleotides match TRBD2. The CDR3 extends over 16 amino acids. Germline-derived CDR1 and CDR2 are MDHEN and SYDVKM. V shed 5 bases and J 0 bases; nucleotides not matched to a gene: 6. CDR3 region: CASSTTGTSGSYEQYF. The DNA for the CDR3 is TGTGCCAGCAGTACCACCGGGACTAGCGGCTCCTACGAGCAGTACTTC. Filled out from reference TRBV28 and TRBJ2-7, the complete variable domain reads DVKVTQSSRYLVKRTGEKVFLECVQDMDHENMFWYRQDPGLGLRLIYFSYDVKMKEKGDIPEGYSVSREKKERFSLILESASTNQTSMYLCASSTTGTSGSYEQYFGPGTRLTVT.

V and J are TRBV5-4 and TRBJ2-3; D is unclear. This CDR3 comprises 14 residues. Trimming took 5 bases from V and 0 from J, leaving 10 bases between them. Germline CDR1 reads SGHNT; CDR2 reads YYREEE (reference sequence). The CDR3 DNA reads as TGTGCCAGCAGGGGCGCGGTGAGCACAGATACGCAGTATTTT. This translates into CASRGAVSTDTQYF.